This paragraph covers one T cell receptor (beta chain) sequence. Its antigen is still unknown. No much larger clonotype is one base removed from it; base qualities were not supplied. Receptors were amplified or captured by the immunoSEQ multiplex PCR assay. Adaptive Biotechnologies (Seattle, WA) carried out the genomic DNA extraction, TRB sequencing and normalization. Per the source publication's procedure: Clonality was computed as one minus Shannon entropy of productive TRB sequences normalized by log2 of unique productive sequences. KLL-specific clonotypes in tumors were identified by matching TCRbeta CDR3 amino acid sequences to those from the tetramer-sorted sample of each patient. TCRdb provides this immuneACCESS table in a form limited to in-frame rearrangements. Some clones are lacking; in checked studies, under half of them reflect an unresolved V gene, and why the rest are absent is not known. V and J calls and clone size come straight from that table; D and trimming were deduced from the DNA. This sample is represented by under 30,000 clones; roughly 85% of them were singletons. Around 2.8% of the sample lies in the top ten.

The sample belongs to a study of tumor-infiltrating T cells and Merkel cell polyomavirus (dated by TCRdb to the late 2010s). Describing the broader study: CD8+ T cells specific for the Merkel cell polyomavirus KLL epitope were examined in Merkel cell carcinoma patients. Patient treatments varied, were not standardized, and included chemotherapy, radiation and immunotherapies. Patients presented at varying disease stages and were followed for a median of around 2.7 years, with a range of 1. In 14 to 15 samples, KLL-tetramer-sorted cells taken from blood or tumor-infiltrating lymphocytes underwent TRB sequencing, as did 11 to 12 matched whole-tumor samples. The majority of whole-tumor samples consisted of 25-micron curls cut from formalin-fixed, paraffin-embedded tissue blocks. In the whole study, one tumor sample was a frozen nodal tumor digest, and another tumor sample was a flash-frozen core biopsy of a metastasis.

All patients' tumors stained robustly positive for Merkel cell polyomavirus Large T antigen by immunohistochemistry. Roughly twelve Merkel cell carcinoma patients were included, each with robust KLL-tetramer+ populations (above 0.04% of CD8+ T cells) in blood and/or cultured TIL. Every patient was Caucasian, and patient ages had a median of about 70 years and ranged from about 50 to 77 years. Lymph node tumors were analyzed for patients with unknown primaries who presented with nodal disease, or when insufficient primary tissue was available. The CDR3 covers 15 residues, taking in both the cysteine and the phenylalanine. The kept DNA is CDR3 alone, 45 bases in frame from the first base. After removal of 2 bases from V and 5 bases from J, the junction retains 8 bases not matched to a gene. The germline V gene encodes CDR1 GTSNPN and CDR2 SVGIG (reference sequence). The paper as a whole reports these results and caveats: KLL-specific TRB repertoires were diverse and largely private, with only one public clonotype among 397 unique sequences, shared by two patients. Significantly improved MCC-specific survival was associated with a higher fraction of KLL-specific T cells within tumors (about 1.7-18% versus about 0-0.15%). One limitation of the study is the small sample size (n = 12 patients). A greater number of unique KLL-specific clonotypes in tumors (roughly 5-108 vs 0-3) was associated with a significant advantage in MCC-specific survival (P = 0.0051). Because the study covered only a single viral epitope, T cells targeting other Merkel cell polyomavirus epitopes were not captured.

The sequenced sample consisted of lymph node tissue. The TCR originated in a man in his fifties with Merkel cell carcinoma. The sequence joins TRBV30 to TRBJ2-7; the central 11 bases match TRBD2. The DNA sequence is given as TGTGCCTGGAGTATGCTAGCGGGGGGAGTAGACGAGCAGTACTTC. It codes for CAWSMLAGGVDEQYF.